This T cell receptor (beta chain) was identified in a study of T cells in Graves' hyperthyroidism and ophthalmopathy. General study results and limits: The model foresaw ophthalmopathy a median approximately 6.1 months prior to onset.

The CDR3 covers 11 residues. The V end lost 6 bases, the J end lost 6 bases, and 7 bases lay between the germline ends. CDR1 and CDR2 (germline): LGHDT, YNNKEL (reference sequence). As to this clonotype: Antigen unknown.

Using RNA transcripts as the source, TCR beta CDR3 regions were amplified. HTBI primers were used for first-round RT-PCR of the TCR CDR3. TCRdb redid the calling of the multiplex PCR reads with MiXCR, one entry per CDR3 protein. The data contain over 450,000 distinct CDR3 sequences, under 15% of them singletons. The rearrangement joins TRBV3-1 to TRBJ2-3; the D call may be TRBD1 or TRBD2 (5 bases each). The clonotype comes from a woman under 30 with Graves' hyperthyroidism. The sequenced sample consisted of blood. The CDR3 nucleotides read TGTGCCAGCAGTCGGGACGATACGCAGTATTTT. Translating gives CASSRDDTQYF.